This passage covers 15 T cell receptor beta chains from one sample sequenced in a study of breast tumors, draining lymph nodes, adjacent tissues. Using its own MiXCR run on the multiplex PCR reads, TCRdb lists one record per CDR3 protein. The profile shows some 100,000 distinct CDR3 sequences, about 20% of them singletons. Samples came from axillary lymph nodes draining the breast cancer. The sample was axillary lymph node tissue. The receptor source for this set is a female donor with breast cancer. Some clones in this sample may be carry-over from other donors' samples.

About this clonotype itself: This clone may be a read error of a much larger clone one base away. The chain joins TRBV2 to TRBJ2-2; tentative D call: TRBD2 (6 bases). Germline V CDR1 and CDR2: SNHLY, FYNNEI. This CDR3 region has 15 residues. Deletions cut 9 bases from V and 13 bases from J, with 27 bases between. CDR3 sequence (DNA): TGTGCCAGTCTGCTCGGGACTTACAACCGGGGAGGGCTGTTTTTT. Translated, it gives CASLLGTYNRGGLFF. The variable domain in full, with the rest retrieved from reference TRBV2 and TRBJ2-2, is EPEVTQTPSHQVTQMGQEVILRCVPISNHLYFYWYRQILGQKVEFLVSFYNNEISEKSEIFDDQFSVERPDGSNFTLKIRSTKLEDSAMYFCASLLGTYNRGGLFFGEGSRLTVL.

The rearrangement links TRBV15 to TRBJ1-1; D call uncertain. Germline V CDR1 and CDR2: LNHNV, YYDKDF (reference sequence). V lost 10 bases, J lost 0 bases, and 18 bases lay in between. The CDR3 length is 15 residues. The CDR3 nucleotides read TGTGCCAGCAGTGTTCCCCAAGGCATGAACACTGAAGCTTTCTTT. This encodes CASSVPQGMNTEAFF.

This clonotype was observed a few times. The V and J genes are TRBV5-1 and TRBJ1-2; D call uncertain. Germline V lookup: CDR1 SGHRS, CDR2 YFSETQ. The V and J ends lost 5 bases and 2 bases respectively, with 7 bases between them. The CDR3 covers 12 residues. The DNA of the CDR3 is TGCGCCAGCAGGGACGAGAACTATGGCTACACCTTC. This encodes CASRDENYGYTF.

The sample holds many counts of this clonotype. The V gene is TRBV5-4, the J gene TRBJ2-6, with TRBD1 identical over 12 bases. Germline CDR1 is SGHNT and CDR2 is YYREEE (reference sequence). V was pared by 4 bases and J by 2 bases, with 7 bases of the junction left unmatched. The CDR3 extends over 18 amino acids. The chain's CDR3 is CASSRSGTGGAGANVLTF. The CDR3 coding sequence is TGTGCCAGCAGCAGATCCGGGACAGGGGGCGCTGGGGCCAACGTCCTGACTTTC.

The table lists this clonotype with many counts. This chain connects TRBV6-1 to TRBJ1-2, with TRBD1 identical over 9 bases. Unmatched junction bases numbered 5, after V lost 6 bases and J lost 9 bases. The CDR3 is 12 residues long. Germline V gives CDR1 MNHNS, CDR2 SASEGT. Here the CDR3 DNA reads TGTGCCAGCAGGGGGGGACAGGGCAGCTACACCTTC. Protein product: CASRGGQGSYTF.

This clonotype was observed a single time. This may come from a read error, since a much larger clone is one base off. The rearrangement joins TRBV19 to TRBJ1-2; 8 bases align to TRBD1. CDR1 and CDR2 from the germline V gene are LNHDA and SQIVND (reference sequence). This CDR3 is built from 13 residues. This CDR3 is CAGSWTGPQGYTF. Here the CDR3 DNA reads TGTGCCGGTAGCTGGACAGGGCCGCAGGGCTACACCTTC. Supplemented by reference TRBV19 and TRBJ1-2, the full variable domain reads DGGITQSPKYLFRKEGQNVTLSCEQNLNHDAMYWYRQDPGQGLRLIYYSQIVNDFQKGDIAEGYSVSREKKESFPLTVTSAQKNPTAFYLCAGSWTGPQGYTFGSGTRLTVV.

This clonotype appeared many times. This chain uses TRBV6-1 with TRBJ2-5; TRBD1 aligns across 8 bases. The CDR3 spans 15 residues. The ends lost 2 bases at V and 1 base at J; junction bases unmatched: 3. The germline V gene encodes CDR1 MNHNS and CDR2 SASEGT. This CDR3 is CASSEIRGLQETQYF. DNA for the CDR3: TGTGCCAGCAGTGAAATCAGGGGGCTCCAAGAGACCCAGTACTTC.

This clonotype was observed many times. The rearrangement links TRBV27 to TRBJ2-7; D is undetermined. The CDR3 extends over 11 amino acids. From germline, CDR1 is MNHEY and CDR2 SMNVEV (reference sequence). V lost 6 bases and J lost 7, with 10 bases in between. Here the CDR3 DNA reads TGTGCCAGCAGCTTAAAAGGGGAGCAGTACTTC. Protein: CASSLKGEQYF.

In its sample, this clonotype was seen many times. The J gene is TRBJ2-7, the V gene TRBV20-1; 9 positions agree with TRBD1. CDR1 DFQATT and CDR2 SNEGSKA come from the germline V gene (reference sequence). This CDR3 comprises 17 residues. The V and J ends lost 1 base and 2 bases, in that order; junction bases with no gene match: 12. The CDR3 reads CSARAGTGTRSTYEQYF. The CDR3 region has the DNA TGCAGTGCTAGAGCCGGGACAGGGACTCGATCTACCTACGAGCAGTACTTC.

This clonotype was picked up many times. J is TRBJ2-1 and V is TRBV7-3, with 7 bases identical to TRBD2. The CDR3 is 15 residues long. Looked up from germline, CDR1 is SGHTA and CDR2 is FQGTGA. V trimming: 5 bases; J trimming: 3 bases; junction bases outside the gene matches: 7. CDR3 amino acids: CASSVGGGDYNEQFF. CDR3 sequence (DNA): TGTGCCAGCAGCGTGGGGGGGGGGGACTACAATGAGCAGTTCTTC.

CDR3 nucleotides: TGTGCCAGCACCCGGGGGGTCTACGAGCAGTACTTC. Translation: CASTRGVYEQYF. This chain joins TRBV6-1 and TRBJ2-7; 7 nucleotides align to TRBD2. The V segment lost 7 bases and the J segment 3 bases; nucleotides outside the gene matches: 3. Germline V gene sequence: CDR1 MNHNS, CDR2 SASEGT. The CDR3 is 12 amino acids.

This clonotype was seen ten or more times. The chain combines TRBV20-1 with TRBJ1-6; no clear D. The CDR3 loop spans 13 amino acids. Germline lookup yields CDR1 DFQATT and CDR2 SNEGSKA (reference sequence). V was trimmed by 3 bases and J by 7 bases, leaving 10 bases between them. The CDR3 spells CSASTPGNSPLHF. CDR3 nucleotide sequence: TGCAGTGCTAGTACGCCCGGGAATTCACCCCTCCACTTT.

This clonotype has ten or more counts. The V and J genes are TRBV15 and TRBJ2-7; the D gene is possibly TRBD2 (6 bases). Germline V gene lookup returns CDR1 LNHNV and CDR2 YYDKDF (reference sequence). V was shortened by 0 bases and J by 2 bases, with 20 bases between the two germline ends. The CDR3 consists of 18 residues. This CDR3 reads CATSREPPGRDWTYEQYF. CDR3 DNA sequence: TGTGCCACCAGCAGAGAACCCCCAGGGCGGGACTGGACCTACGAGCAGTACTTC.

As concerns this clonotype: With a much larger clone just one base away, this may be a read error. The chain employs TRBV3-1 and TRBJ2-6; perhaps TRBD1 as D (5 bases). Germline V CDR1 and CDR2: LGHDT, YNNKEL (reference sequence). Trimming pared 4 bases from V and 2 bases from J, leaving 9 bases between. The CDR3 totals 15 residues. CDR3 in amino acids: CASSRDSPGANVLTF. In DNA, the CDR3 is TGTGCCAGCAGCCGCGACAGCCCTGGGGCCAACGTCCTGACTTTC.

In its sample, this clonotype was seen many times. The chain uses TRBV5-1 and TRBJ2-2; the D is unclear. Germline V gene lookup returns CDR1 SGHRS and CDR2 YFSETQ. V was trimmed by 4 bases and J by 7 bases, leaving 8 bases between them. The CDR3 runs 12 residues. The CDR3 nucleotides are TGCGCCAGCAGCCAGTCAGGCGGGGAGCTGTTTTTT. This gives the protein CASSQSGGELFF.